This T cell receptor (beta chain) comes out of a study of CD8 T cells in Susac syndrome. From germline, CDR1 is WNHNN and CDR2 SYGVQD (reference sequence). The CDR3 is 15 residues long. V shed 3 bases, J shed 3 bases, and the junction held 6 bases outside the gene matches. The table lists this clonotype with a count of one. Multiple sclerosis controls were treatment-naive patients with stable or active relapsing-remitting disease. RNA in amounts of about 0.5 to 1 ug was reverse transcribed with random hexamers. TCRdb re-called the immunoSEQ multiplex PCR reads through MiXCR, storing one row per CDR3 protein. The table records fewer than 350,000 distinct CDR3 sequences, under 95% of them present only once.

Specimen: CD4+ T cells from PBMCs. The receptor comes from a human donor with multiple sclerosis. The chain links TRBV10-1 to TRBJ2-7; 9 bases are shared with TRBD1. CDR3 coding DNA: TGCGCCAGCAGTGATCCCGGGACAGGGCTCTACGAGCAGTACTTC. Its protein is CASSDPGTGLYEQYF.